Listed below are T cell receptor beta chains from one sample, sequenced in a study of early T cells in non-severe SARS-CoV-2 infection. One entry per CDR3 protein, called by TCRdb with MiXCR from the 5' RACE reads. Of 60,000 or so distinct CDR3 sequences in the sample, roughly 12% were seen once. The sample was whole blood, taken at baseline. The source of these receptors is an adult who was a healthcare worker with PCR-confirmed SARS-CoV-2 infection or an uninfected control (not recorded which). CDR3s include the opening cysteine and the closing phenylalanine or tryptophan.

j_call | v_call | cdr3_aa
TRBJ1-1 | TRBV18 | CASSPGYQGMRAEAFF
TRBJ1-1 | TRBV29-1 | CSAWPGAVKNTEAFF
TRBJ2-3 | TRBV20-1 | CSARPLFGTRGATQYF
TRBJ1-2 | TRBV30 | CAWRGLNYGYTF
TRBJ1-6 | TRBV27 | CASSQAGTGGITLHF
TRBJ2-1 | TRBV28 | CASTPPQGGGFF
TRBJ1-5 | TRBV7-2 | CASSLDGGQPQHF
TRBJ2-7 | TRBV28 | CASSDPEGWSSYEQYF
TRBJ2-2 | TRBV6-2/TRBV6-3 | CASSLTEGAGELFF
TRBJ1-3 | TRBV7-9 | CASSLESSATIYF
TRBJ2-3 | TRBV18 | CASSPGRFTSVPDTQYF
TRBJ2-5 | TRBV20-1 | CSAMGLAGGREETQYF
TRBJ2-3 | TRBV5-1 | CASSPRRAGVTDTQYF
TRBJ2-5 | TRBV6-6 | CASSPSIPETQYF
TRBJ2-3 | TRBV5-4 | CASSLAGQGGAADTQYF
TRBJ2-1 | TRBV6-5 | CASTLDRDHYNEQFF
TRBJ1-4 | TRBV11-2 | CASRLASQGEKLFF
TRBJ2-7 | TRBV7-9 | CASSFELAREQYF
TRBJ1-1 | TRBV4-2 | CASSLTGTSTEAFF
TRBJ2-3 | TRBV28 | CASSSRTNTDTQYF
TRBJ2-5 | TRBV6-2/TRBV6-3 | CASSYGGTQYF
TRBJ2-1 | TRBV29-1 | CSVAGGPYNEQFF
TRBJ1-4 | TRBV28 | CASSPDREREKLFF
TRBJ2-3 | TRBV7-8 | CASSQRTSGYSSDTQYF
TRBJ1-1 | TRBV20-1 | CSASFGGMNTEAFF
TRBJ1-4 | TRBV7-9 | CASSSGQAPTNEKLFF
TRBJ1-2 | TRBV7-9 | CASSLGRSYGYTF
TRBJ2-5 | TRBV10-2 | CASTRVTGAQETQYF
TRBJ2-2 | TRBV11-2 | CASSLGVPGELFF
TRBJ2-5 | TRBV7-6 | CASSPLDIQETQYF
TRBJ1-2 | TRBV6-5 | CASSYSPSDPRTLEDYGYTF
TRBJ2-5 | TRBV18 | CASSPPGVKETQYF
TRBJ2-1 | TRBV5-4 | CASSFSGETYEQFF
TRBJ2-3 | TRBV10-2 | CASSADRLSTDTQYF
TRBJ2-7 | TRBV4-3 | CASSPTPAGYEQYF
TRBJ2-7 | TRBV5-1 | CASSLEGGPPYEQYF
TRBJ2-2 | TRBV19 | CASSILGTGNTGELFF
TRBJ2-4 | TRBV2 | CASTDPSGRAKNIQYF
TRBJ2-2 | TRBV11-2 | CASSVTIRTGTGYTGELFF
TRBJ2-7 | TRBV6-2/TRBV6-3 | CASSYPGQNSYEQYF
TRBJ2-7 | TRBV5-8 | CASSISRVYEQYF
TRBJ1-1 | TRBV2 | CASHRVNTEAFF
TRBJ2-2 | TRBV11-2 | CASSLQGANTGELFF
TRBJ1-1 | TRBV10-3 | CAISVGETEAFF
TRBJ2-1 | TRBV28 | CASSLGSLAAEQFF
TRBJ2-7 | TRBV4-1 | CASSHLGQGDGEQYF
TRBJ1-4 | TRBV7-2 | CASSPGGGDEKLFF
TRBJ2-7 | TRBV27 | CASSPPGTWNREQYF
TRBJ2-1 | TRBV7-6 | CASSAQSILTSDEQFF
TRBJ2-7 | TRBV29-1 | CSVFLDRGHEQYF
TRBJ1-1 | TRBV27 | CASSVRAAYTEAFF